This entry lists 22 T cell receptor beta chains sequenced from one sample in a study of cytomegalovirus exposure and HLA in healthy donors. Amplification used 60 Vbeta primers and 13 Jbeta primers. Using immunoSEQ multiplex PCR, the repertoire was profiled, and TCRdb retains in-frame clones only, with some absent. The sample yields roughly 150,000 clones, around 84% seen once. Input material: PBMCs. The receptors were sampled from a boy under 10 years old in good health and CMV-seronegative.

This clone was detected a few times. CDR3 bases: TGTGCCAGCTCACCAGTTCCAGGGGGGAATGAGCAGTTCTTC. Protein sequence: CASSPVPGGNEQFF. V usage is TRBV18 and J usage is TRBJ2-1; D perhaps matches TRBD1 (7 bases). Germline assignment: CDR1 KGHSH and CDR2 LQKENI. Trimming shortened V by 2 bases and J by 7 bases, and 12 bases separated the two germline ends. The CDR3 consists of 14 residues.

The chain recombines TRBV15 with TRBJ2-7; TRBD2 is a possible D gene (6 bases). The CDR3 runs to 15 residues. Looked up from germline, CDR1 is LNHNV and CDR2 is YYDKDF (reference sequence). V lost 0 bases and J lost 2, with 11 bases in between. The CDR3 loop is CATSRDFPGAYEQYF. CDR3 in DNA: TGTGCCACCAGCAGAGATTTTCCGGGGGCCTACGAGCAGTACTTC.

This clone was observed a single time. The V call is TRBV28, the J call TRBJ1-5; D uncertain. Germline assignment: CDR1 MDHEN and CDR2 SYDVKM. The CDR3 runs to 15 residues. The ends were cut back, 3 bases at V and 8 bases at J, with 17 bases in the middle. The CDR3 DNA follows: TGTGCCAGCAGTTTGCTATATCCAAACGGGAAGCCCCAGCATTTT. Protein sequence: CASSLLYPNGKPQHF.

V is TRBV11-2 and J is TRBJ2-3; 9 nucleotides agree with TRBD2. Germline V gene lookup returns CDR1 SGHAT and CDR2 FQNNGV. The CDR3 spans 17 residues. The V segment lost 5 bases and the J segment 0 bases; nucleotides outside the gene matches: 9. Here the CDR3 DNA reads TGTGCCAGCAGCCACGGGGGGCGGGGGGGCAGCACAGATACGCAGTATTTT. Residues: CASSHGGRGGSTDTQYF.

This rearrangement joins TRBV4-3 to TRBJ2-2, with 9 bases aligning to TRBD2. Trimming cost V 2 bases and J 5 bases; bases outside gene matches: 9. This CDR3 has 17 amino acids. CDR1 and CDR2 from the germline V gene are LGHNA and YSLEER. This CDR3 reads CASSQYFAGGRTGELFF. In DNA form, the CDR3 reads TGCGCCAGCAGCCAATACTTTGCGGGAGGGCGGACCGGGGAGCTGTTTTTT.

The rearrangement joins TRBV6-5 to TRBJ2-1; 8 bases align to TRBD1. CDR1 is MNHEY and CDR2 is SVGAGI in the germline V gene. J was trimmed by 6 bases and V by 6 bases; bases with no gene match: 10. The CDR3 loop spans 15 amino acids. CDR3 in amino acids: CASSRRNGQGNEQFF. Here the CDR3 DNA reads TGTGCCAGCAGCCGAAGAAATGGACAGGGCAATGAGCAGTTCTTC.

This chain links TRBV6-5 with TRBJ2-1, with 7 nucleotides matching TRBD2. Losses at the gene ends were 10 bases for V and 0 bases for J; bases not matched to a gene: 3. The CDR3 totals 13 residues. CDR1 is MNHEY and CDR2 is SVGAGI in the germline V gene. For the CDR3, the DNA is TGTGCCACCCGCGGGGGCTCCTACAATGAGCAGTTCTTC. As protein: CATRGGSYNEQFF.

This clone has a handful of counts. V usage is TRBV6-1 and J usage is TRBJ1-2; D gene unclear. CDR3 size: 14 residues. Looked up from germline, CDR1 is MNHNS and CDR2 is SASEGT. V shed 1 base and J shed 3 bases, with 9 bases lying between them. The CDR3 reads CASSEGTEYYGYTF. CDR3 nucleotide sequence: TGTGCCAGCAGTGAAGGTACAGAGTACTATGGCTACACCTTC.

The chain carries TRBV10-3 and TRBJ1-1, with 9 bases lining up with TRBD1. V shed 3 bases, J shed 8 bases, and the junction held 4 bases outside the gene matches. From germline, CDR1 is ENHRY and CDR2 SYGVKD. CDR3 length: 13 residues. CDR3 in DNA: TGTGCCATCAGTGAATCAGGACAGGGGGAAGCTTTCTTT. It encodes CAISESGQGEAFF.

The V and J genes are TRBV13 and TRBJ2-7, with D unclear. Looked up from germline, CDR1 is PRHDT and CDR2 is FYEKMQ (reference sequence). The CDR3 runs to 13 residues. Trimming cost V 0 bases and J 4 bases, with 7 bases left between them. Here the CDR3 reads CASSLGLLYEQYF. The CDR3, as DNA: TGTGCCAGCAGCTTAGGGTTATTGTACGAGCAGTACTTC.

This clone was seen only once. This sequence joins TRBV5-1 and TRBJ2-1; 9 bases are a match to TRBD1. With V trimmed by 0 bases and J by 9 bases, 13 bases remained unmatched. The germline V gene has CDR1 SGHRS and CDR2 YFSETQ. The CDR3 consists of 17 residues. CDR3 coding DNA: TGCGCCAGCAGCTTGGATACAGGGGGCTCCAGAGGAAGTGAGCAGTTCTTC. This codes for CASSLDTGGSRGSEQFF. The complete variable domain, with remaining parts taken from reference TRBV5-1 and TRBJ2-1, reads KAGVTQTPRYLIKTRGQQVTLSCSPISGHRSVSWYQQTPGQGLQFLFEYFSETQRNKGNFPGRFSGRQFSNSRSEMNVSTLELGDSALYLCASSLDTGGSRGSEQFFGPGTRLTVL.

The count of this clone is one. The conserved phenylalanine or tryptophan is not found at the CDR3 terminus, so this likely reflects a read error. The chain is built from TRBV5-1 and TRBJ1-5, with D unclear. The CDR3 has 17 amino acids. Germline CDR1 and CDR2: SGHRS and YFSETQ. Deletions cut 4 bases from V and 0 bases from J, with 17 bases between. This chain's CDR3 is CASSQHPTEYSNQPQHL. The DNA for the CDR3 is TGCGCCAGCAGCCAGCACCCTACGGAGTATAGCAATCAGCCCCAGCATCTT.

V usage is TRBV5-1 and J usage is TRBJ2-5; D is unclear. Trimming took 2 bases from V and 2 from J, leaving 4 bases between them. This CDR3 region has 12 residues. Germline V gene lookup returns CDR1 SGHRS and CDR2 YFSETQ. DNA of the CDR3: TGCGCCAGCAGCTTTAATCAAGAGACCCAGTACTTC. Protein sequence: CASSFNQETQYF.

V usage is TRBV19 and J usage is TRBJ2-7, with 9 nucleotides matching TRBD1. The junction had 6 bases not matched to a gene; V was cut back by 9 bases and J by 3 bases. The CDR3 totals 13 residues. From germline, CDR1 is LNHDA and CDR2 SQIVND (reference sequence). CDR3 sequence: CASRTGENYEQYF. The DNA for the CDR3 is TGTGCCAGCCGGACAGGGGAGAACTACGAGCAGTACTTC.

The CDR3 sequence: CASSVADRVSYEQYF. CDR3 sequence (DNA): TGTGCCAGCAGCGTAGCCGACCGGGTCTCCTACGAGCAGTACTTC. V usage is TRBV9 and J usage is TRBJ2-7, with D hard to call. The CDR3 totals 15 residues. The ends were cut back, 0 bases at V and 0 bases at J, with 10 bases in the middle. Germline CDR1 SGDLS, CDR2 YYNGEE.

Notes on this clone: Compared with germline, one end of the junction differs, possibly owing to a read error. The rearrangement uses TRBV7-6 and TRBJ1-5; unclear D gene. This CDR3 spans 15 amino acids. Germline assignment: CDR1 SGHVS and CDR2 FNYEAQ. CDR3 protein: CAGSLVGNSNQPQHF. As DNA, the CDR3 is TGTGCCGGCAGCTTAGTCGGGAATAGCAATCAGCCCCAGCATTTT.

The chain joins TRBV5-1 to TRBJ2-3; D not resolved. Trimming left V 1 base short and J 0 bases short, with 9 bases between. The CDR3 sequence is 15 residues long. CDR1 is SGHRS and CDR2 is YFSETQ in the germline V gene. In DNA, the CDR3 is TGCGCCAGCAGCTTGTCGGAGAGTAGCACAGATACGCAGTATTTT. Amino acids: CASSLSESSTDTQYF.

This clone was counted a single time. The chain joins TRBV18 to TRBJ2-1, with 10 bases that match TRBD1. Germline CDR1 is KGHSH and CDR2 is LQKENI. J lost 16 bases, V lost 3 bases, and 9 bases had no gene match. The CDR3 covers 13 residues. The CDR3 here is CASSPKTGQGGFF. The CDR3 coding sequence is TGTGCCAGCTCACCGAAAACAGGACAGGGGGGCTTCTTC.

The rearrangement links TRBV4-1 to TRBJ1-5; D gene unclear. Trimming shortened V by 4 bases and J by 0 bases, and 10 bases separated the two germline ends. The CDR3 loop spans 15 amino acids. Germline V lookup: CDR1 MGHRA, CDR2 YSYEKL. CDR3 DNA sequence: TGCGCCAGCAGCCGGACTCTTTATAGCAATCAGCCCCAGCATTTT. Its translation is CASSRTLYSNQPQHF.

V usage is TRBV10-1 and J usage is TRBJ2-7; D is possibly TRBD1 (5 bases). CDR3 size: 12 residues. Trimming took 4 bases from V and 7 from J, leaving 11 bases between them. Germline lookup yields CDR1 WNHNN and CDR2 SYGVQD (reference sequence). CDR3 sequence reads: CASSGRQSEQYF. DNA of the CDR3: TGCGCCAGCAGTGGGAGACAGAGTGAGCAGTACTTC.

The V gene is TRBV5-6, the J gene TRBJ2-3; D might be TRBD2 (7 bases). The germline CDR1 and CDR2 sequences are SGHDT and YYEEEE. The CDR3 loop spans 15 amino acids. The V gene lost 2 bases and the J gene lost 3 bases, with 13 bases spanning the gap. This chain's CDR3 is CASSLRGGPTDTQYF. The CDR3 DNA reads TGTGCCAGCAGCTTAAGGGGGGGCCCAACAGATACGCAGTATTTT. The full variable domain, its missing parts supplied by reference TRBV5-6 and TRBJ2-3, is DAGVTQSPTHLIKTRGQQVTLRCSPKSGHDTVSWYQQALGQGPQFIFQYYEEEERQRGNFPDRFSGHQFPNYSSELNVNALLLGDSALYLCASSLRGGPTDTQYFGPGTRLTVL.

The chain links TRBV27 to TRBJ2-1; D remains unclear. This CDR3 spans 13 amino acids. V lost 0 bases and J lost 10, with 10 bases in between. Germline CDR1 reads MNHEY; CDR2 reads SMNVEV (reference sequence). CDR3 region: CASSLSLVREQFF. CDR3 DNA sequence: TGTGCCAGCAGTTTATCGTTGGTCAGGGAGCAGTTCTTC.